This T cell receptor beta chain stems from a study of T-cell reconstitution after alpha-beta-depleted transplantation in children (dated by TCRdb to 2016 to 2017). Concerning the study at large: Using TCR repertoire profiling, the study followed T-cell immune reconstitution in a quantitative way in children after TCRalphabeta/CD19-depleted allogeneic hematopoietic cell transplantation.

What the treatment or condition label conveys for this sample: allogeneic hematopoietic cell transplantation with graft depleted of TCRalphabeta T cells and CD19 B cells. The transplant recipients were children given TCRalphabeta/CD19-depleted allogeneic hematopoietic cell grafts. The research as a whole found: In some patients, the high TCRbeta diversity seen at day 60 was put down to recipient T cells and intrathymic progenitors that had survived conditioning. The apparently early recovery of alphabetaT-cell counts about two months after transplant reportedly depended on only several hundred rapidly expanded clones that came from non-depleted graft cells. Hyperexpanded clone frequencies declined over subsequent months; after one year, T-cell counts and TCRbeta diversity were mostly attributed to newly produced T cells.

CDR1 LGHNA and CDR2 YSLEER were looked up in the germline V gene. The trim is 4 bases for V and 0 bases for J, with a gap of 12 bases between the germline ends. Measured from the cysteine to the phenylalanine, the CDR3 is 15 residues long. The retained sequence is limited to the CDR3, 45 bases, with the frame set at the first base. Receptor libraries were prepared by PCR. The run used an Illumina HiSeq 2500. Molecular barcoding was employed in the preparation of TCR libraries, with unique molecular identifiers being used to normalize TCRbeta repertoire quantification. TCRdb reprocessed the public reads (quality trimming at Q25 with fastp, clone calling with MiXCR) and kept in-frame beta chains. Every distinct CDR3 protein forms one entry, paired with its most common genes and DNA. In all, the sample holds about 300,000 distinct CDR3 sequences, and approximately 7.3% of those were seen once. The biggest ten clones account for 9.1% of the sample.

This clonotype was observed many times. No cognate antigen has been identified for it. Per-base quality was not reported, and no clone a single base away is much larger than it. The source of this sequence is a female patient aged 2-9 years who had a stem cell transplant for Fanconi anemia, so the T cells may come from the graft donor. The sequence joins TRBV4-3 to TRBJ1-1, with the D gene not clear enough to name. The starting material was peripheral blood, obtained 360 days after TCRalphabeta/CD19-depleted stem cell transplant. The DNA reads TGCGCCAGCAGCCCTCTGCTGGGGATGAACACTGAAGCTTTCTTT. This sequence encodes CASSPLLGMNTEAFF.